This T cell receptor beta chain derives from a study of CD8+CD57+ T cells in acquired aplastic anemia. Whole-study context: DNA from sorted CD4+ and CD8+ cells averaged roughly 3.2 ug.

Note on this clonotype: No antigen is known for it.

Study findings and constraints: Between the patient and control groups, CD8+ Simpson's diversity did not differ significantly. Common to patients and controls were around 30 CD8+ CDR3 sequences.

Germline V gene data show CDR1 as SGHVS and CDR2 as FQNEAQ. The junction had 10 bases not matched to a gene; V was cut back by 5 bases and J by 1 base. The CDR3 consists of 16 residues. TCR beta VDJ and CDR3 profiling used genomic DNA as template. Each CDR3 protein gets one entry after TCRdb re-called the reads with MiXCR. The table lists 150,000 to 200,000 distinct CDR3 sequences, around 66% of them singletons. The source of this sequence is a human donor with severe aplastic anemia or a healthy control (not recorded which). The V call is TRBV7-8, the J call TRBJ2-7, with TRBD2 identical over 8 bases. The sequencing input was sorted CD4+, CD8+, or CD8+CD57+ T cells (not recorded which) from PBMCs. CDR3 nucleotide sequence: TGTGCCAGCAGCCACGCGGAGCGGGAGACGTCCTACGAGCAGTACTTC. Translated: CASSHAERETSYEQYF.